Listed below are T cell receptor beta chains from one sample, sequenced in a study of response to subunit inactivated influenza vaccine. TCRdb reprocessed the RT-PCR reads with MiXCR, giving one entry per CDR3 protein. The sample carries hundreds of thousands of distinct CDR3 sequences, approximately 12% recorded once. The source material was PBMCs from blood, sampled more than 35 days after vaccination. These receptors were collected from a middle-aged man who received an inactivated influenza vaccine. CDR3s include the opening cysteine and the closing phenylalanine or tryptophan. A D gene is named only where the DNA matches it firmly. Size values are once, few and many counts, or a class for expanded clones, and some rows have none.

v_call	j_call	d_call	clone_size	cdr3_nt	cdr3_aa
TRBV29-1	TRBJ2-5	.	few	TGCAGCGTTGTAGGGGAAGGATGGGAGACCCAGTACTTC	CSVVGEGWETQYF
TRBV5-6	TRBJ2-2	.	.	TGTGCCATCAGCTTGGGCCTCATGTCCGGGGAGCTGTTTTTT	CAISLGLMSGELFF
TRBV6-1	TRBJ2-3	TRBD2	few	TGTGCCAGCAGCCCTACTAGCGGGGCAGATACGCAGTATTTT	CASSPTSGADTQYF
TRBV10-3	TRBJ2-1	TRBD2	.	TGTGCCATCAGTGATCCCACGGGGACTAGCGGTAATGAGCAGTTCTTC	CAISDPTGTSGNEQFF
TRBV5-1	TRBJ2-5	.	few	TGCGCCAGCAGCCTGGACGGAGACCCCGGAGAGACCCAGTACTTC	CASSLDGDPGETQYF
TRBV25-1	TRBJ2-3	TRBD2	few	TGTGCCAGCAGGAGCGGGGGGGTCACAGATACGCAGTATTTT	CASRSGGVTDTQYF
TRBV24-1	TRBJ2-6	.	.	TGTGCCACCAGTGATACGTCGTCTGGGGCCAACGTCCTGACTTTC	CATSDTSSGANVLTF
TRBV24-1	TRBJ2-7	TRBD1	.	TGTGCCACCAGTGGGACAGGGGACTCCTACGAGCAGTACTTC	CATSGTGDSYEQYF
TRBV18	TRBJ2-4	.	few	TGTGCCAGCTCACCCGGGACGGACAAAAACATTCAGTACTTC	CASSPGTDKNIQYF
TRBV6-5	TRBJ2-5	.	many	TGTGCCTCGGGGGGACAGACAGAGACCCAGTACTTC	CASGGQTETQYF
TRBV18	TRBJ2-7	.	many	TGTGCCAGCTCGCCGGACAGAACCTACGAGCAGTACTTC	CASSPDRTYEQYF
TRBV7-2	TRBJ2-1	.	many	TGTGCCAGCAGCTTAGCGGGGGAGCAGTTCTTC	CASSLAGEQFF
TRBV2	TRBJ1-2	.	few	TGTGCCAGCAGTGTTACTCGGGCCTACATCTATGGCTACACCTTC	CASSVTRAYIYGYTF
TRBV11-2	TRBJ2-3	.	.	TGTGCCAGCAGCAACCGGGGGGGGCGGACAGGGGATTACACAGATACGCAGTATTTT	CASSNRGGRTGDYTDTQYF
TRBV6-1	TRBJ2-1	TRBD2	.	TGTGCCAGCAAAAGGGAGGGAGGGCCGCGGAATGAGCAGTTCTTC	CASKREGGPRNEQFF
TRBV10-3	TRBJ2-1	TRBD2	.	TGTGCCATCAGTGGGACTAGCGGCTACAATGAGCAGTTCTTC	CAISGTSGYNEQFF
TRBV7-7	TRBJ2-2	.	.	TGTGCTGTACGGCAGGGACCCACCGGGGAGCTGTTTTTT	CAVRQGPTGELFF
TRBV7-2	TRBJ1-5	.	many	TGTGCCAGCAGCTTATGGAAGGCCGGTCAGCCCCAGCATTTT	CASSLWKAGQPQHF
TRBV12-3/TRBV12-4	TRBJ2-1	TRBD2	many	TGTGCCAGCAGTTTTAGCGGGGGGGGCTACAATGAGCAGTTCTTC	CASSFSGGGYNEQFF
TRBV6-2/TRBV6-3	TRBJ2-2	TRBD1	many	TGTGCCAGCAGTTACGGGCAGGGGGCGTCCACCGGGGAGCTGTTTTTT	CASSYGQGASTGELFF
TRBV7-9	TRBJ2-5	.	few	TGTGCCAGCAGCTTCTTCCTCGACAGACACCAAGAGACCCAGTACTTC	CASSFFLDRHQETQYF
TRBV5-4	TRBJ2-3	.	.	TGTGCCAGCAGCCCCAAGATTGCTGGAGATACGCAGTATTTT	CASSPKIAGDTQYF
TRBV7-9	TRBJ2-3	TRBD2	many	TGTGCCAGCAGCGTCACTCACCCCGGGGGGGCAGATACGCAGTATTTT	CASSVTHPGGADTQYF
TRBV18	TRBJ2-5	.	few	TGTGCCAGCTTATTAGCGCGACAAGAGACCCAGTACTTC	CASLLARQETQYF
TRBV4-2	TRBJ1-4	.	.	TGTGCCAGCAGCCGAGCCATCTCAACTAATGAAAAACTGTTTTTT	CASSRAISTNEKLFF
TRBV5-6	TRBJ1-2	.	.	TGTGCCAGCAGTCGGACACACAGGGCTTATGGCTACACCTTC	CASSRTHRAYGYTF
TRBV7-2	TRBJ2-3	TRBD2	few	TGTGCCAGCAGCTTCCAATCGGGGGGGCCGGATACGCAGTATTTT	CASSFQSGGPDTQYF
TRBV5-1	TRBJ1-5	TRBD1	.	TGCGCCAGCAGCTCAAACGACAGGGATAGCAATCAGCCCCAGCATTTT	CASSSNDRDSNQPQHF
TRBV5-4	TRBJ2-5	.	few	TGTGCCAGCAGCTCCAGCATGACAGGGCGGGAGGAGACCCAGTACTTC	CASSSSMTGREETQYF
TRBV9	TRBJ2-7	.	.	TGTGCCAGCAGCGTAGAGGTCAGATCCTACGAGCAGTACTTC	CASSVEVRSYEQYF
TRBV11-2	TRBJ1-6	TRBD1	few	TGTGCCAGCAGCGAAGACAGGGGAAGGGTTAATTCACCCCTCCACTTT	CASSEDRGRVNSPLHF